The present T cell receptor beta chain was sequenced within a study of CD4 T cells in relation to SARS-CoV-2 and coronaviruses. Some clones are missing from TCRdb's copy, which holds only in-frame ones; the method was immunoSEQ multiplex PCR. The sample has 9,500 to 11,000 clones; about 81% are singletons. In the case of this clone: Its antigen remains unknown.

Unexposed donor CD4+ T cells date from about 2011-2019, before the COVID-19 pandemic. CD4+ T cells were isolated from the cells after 10 days of culture. Unexposed-donor CD4+ T cells were probed with SARS-CoV-2 S/N and four cold-coronavirus spikes, cells permitting. The origin of this receptor is a human donor in good health. Sequences were obtained from CD4+ T cells from PBMCs, cultured in vitro.

The CDR3 protein is CASSLVRWGENQPQHF. In DNA form, the CDR3 reads TGTGCCAGCAGCTTAGTTCGTTGGGGGGAAAATCAGCCCCAGCATTTT. The chain joins TRBV7-2 to TRBJ1-5, with a weak D call TRBD1 (5 bases). The CDR3 runs 16 residues. The V gene lost 1 base and the J gene lost 4 bases, with 14 bases spanning the gap. The germline gives CDR1 SGHTA, CDR2 FQGNSA.